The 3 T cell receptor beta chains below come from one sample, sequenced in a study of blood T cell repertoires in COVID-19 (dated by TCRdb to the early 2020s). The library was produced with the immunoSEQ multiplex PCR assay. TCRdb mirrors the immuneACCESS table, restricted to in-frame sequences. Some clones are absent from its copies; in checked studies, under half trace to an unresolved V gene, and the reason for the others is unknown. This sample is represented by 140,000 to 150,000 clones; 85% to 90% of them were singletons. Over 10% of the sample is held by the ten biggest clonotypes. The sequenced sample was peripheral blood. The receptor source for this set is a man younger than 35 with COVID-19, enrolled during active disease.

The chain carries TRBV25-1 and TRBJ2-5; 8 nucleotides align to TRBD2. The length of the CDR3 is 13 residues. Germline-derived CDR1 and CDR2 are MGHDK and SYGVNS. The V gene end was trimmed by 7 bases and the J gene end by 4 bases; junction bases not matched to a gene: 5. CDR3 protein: CASTGGLLETQYF. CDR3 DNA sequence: TGTGCCAGCACGGGGGGGCTTCTAGAGACCCAGTACTTC.

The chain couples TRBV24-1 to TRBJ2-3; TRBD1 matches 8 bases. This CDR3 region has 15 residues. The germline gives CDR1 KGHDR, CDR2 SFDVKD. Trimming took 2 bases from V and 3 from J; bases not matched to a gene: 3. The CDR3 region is CATSDSGQVTDTQYF. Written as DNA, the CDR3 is TGTGCCACCAGTGATTCGGGACAGGTAACAGATACGCAGTATTTT.

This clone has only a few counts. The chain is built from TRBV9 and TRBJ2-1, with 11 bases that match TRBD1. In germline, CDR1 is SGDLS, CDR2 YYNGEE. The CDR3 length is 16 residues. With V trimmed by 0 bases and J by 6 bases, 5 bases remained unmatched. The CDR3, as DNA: TGTGCCAGCAGCGTAGGGGGACAGGGGGATCTCAATGAGCAGTTCTTC. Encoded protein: CASSVGGQGDLNEQFF.